The 11 T cell receptor beta chains below come from one sample, sequenced in a study of shared clonotypes between healthy human individuals. Clones were read by immunoSEQ multiplex PCR, and TCRdb kept only the in-frame ones, dropping some. The sample shows around 1.1 million clones, 70% to 80% of them seen only once. The material sequenced was memory CD4+ T cells from PBMCs. The subset here: CD45RA-negative fraction. The receptors derive from a man aged 18 to 30 in good health. Some clones in this sample may be carry-over from other donors' samples.

The rearrangement uses TRBV6-6 and TRBJ1-4; a weak D match, TRBD1 (5 bases). CDR1 MNHNY and CDR2 SVGAGI come from the germline V gene (reference sequence). This CDR3 has 13 amino acids. V dropped 6 bases and J dropped 12 bases, with 17 bases sitting between them. The CDR3 is CASRRPGGVQLFF. In nucleotides, the CDR3 is TGTGCCAGCAGGCGGCCCGGGGGTGTACAACTGTTTTTT.

This chain connects TRBV7-3 to TRBJ2-3; 8 bases fit TRBD2. The CDR3 contains 15 residues. V lost 5 bases, J lost 3 bases, and 7 bases stayed unmatched. Germline CDR1 and CDR2: SGHTA and FQGTGA. CDR3 region: CASSNGLALTDTQYF. The CDR3 DNA sequence: TGTGCCAGCAGCAACGGACTAGCTTTAACAGATACGCAGTATTTT.

The CDR3 spells CASKKEGYYGYTF. The CDR3, as DNA: TGTGCCAGCAAGAAGGAAGGGTACTATGGCTACACCTTC. The chain combines TRBV6-1 with TRBJ1-2; D not certain. The CDR3 is 13 amino acids. Germline V gives CDR1 MNHNS, CDR2 SASEGT. Trimming cost V 7 bases and J 3 bases, with 12 bases left between them.

With regard to this clone: Other DNA sequences in this specimen translate into the identical CDR3. As DNA, the CDR3 is TGCAGCGTTGCAGGGTCCAATCAGCCCCAGCATTTT. Its protein is CSVAGSNQPQHF. The V and J genes are TRBV29-1 and TRBJ1-5, with a weak D call TRBD1 (5 bases). Trimming removed 4 bases at V and 3 bases at J, with 7 bases between. The length of the CDR3 is 12 residues. Germline V gene lookup returns CDR1 SQVTM and CDR2 ANQGSEA.

In its sample, this clone was seen once. The rearrangement links TRBV28 to TRBJ1-5; perhaps TRBD1 as D (6 bases). This CDR3 has 18 residues. CDR1 and CDR2 (germline): MDHEN, SYDVKM. Between the trimmed V and J ends, which lost 1 base and 2 bases, there was a span of 18 bases. CDR3 nucleotides: TGTGCCAGCAGTTTATCAGTTGTGGGGGGGCTGGGCAATCAGCCCCAGCATTTT. This encodes CASSLSVVGGLGNQPQHF. The variable domain in full, with the rest retrieved from reference TRBV28 and TRBJ1-5, is DVKVTQSSRYLVKRTGEKVFLECVQDMDHENMFWYRQDPGLGLRLIYFSYDVKMKEKGDIPEGYSVSREKKERFSLILESASTNQTSMYLCASSLSVVGGLGNQPQHFGDGTRLSIL.

DNA for the CDR3: TGTGCCTGGACTCCGACAGACCAAGAGACCCAGTACTTC. It codes for CAWTPTDQETQYF. The chain couples TRBV30 to TRBJ2-5; weak D call: TRBD1 (5 bases). CDR3 length: 13 residues. V was trimmed by 4 bases and J by 0 bases, leaving 9 bases between them. CDR1 is GTSNPN, CDR2 SVGIG, per germline (reference sequence).

This rearrangement joins TRBV19 to TRBJ1-5; D is undetermined. Germline loops: CDR1 LNHDA, CDR2 SQIVND (reference sequence). The CDR3 runs to 15 residues. The V end lost 3 bases, the J end lost 6 bases, and 15 bases lay between the germline ends. CDR3 loop: CASSIWGRGIQPQHF. The CDR3 DNA reads TGTGCCAGTAGTATCTGGGGTCGAGGGATTCAGCCCCAGCATTTT. Supplemented by reference TRBV19 and TRBJ1-5, the full variable domain reads DGGITQSPKYLFRKEGQNVTLSCEQNLNHDAMYWYRQDPGQGLRLIYYSQIVNDFQKGDIAEGYSVSREKKESFPLTVTSAQKNPTAFYLCASSIWGRGIQPQHFGDGTRLSIL.

J is TRBJ2-1 and V is TRBV10-1; D is uncertain. Germline V gene lookup returns CDR1 WNHNN and CDR2 SYGVQD (reference sequence). V lost 2 bases, J lost 4 bases, and 15 bases lay in between. This CDR3 contains 16 residues. CDR3 residues: CASSEASGLRYNEQFF. In DNA, the CDR3 is TGCGCCAGCAGTGAGGCGTCCGGGTTACGTTACAATGAGCAGTTCTTC.

The chain couples TRBV28 to TRBJ2-2, with 7 bases identical to TRBD2. CDR3 length equals 15 residues. The germline gives CDR1 MDHEN, CDR2 SYDVKM. J was trimmed by 5 bases and V by 6 bases; bases with no gene match: 9. The CDR3 coding sequence is TGTGCCAGCAGCCGAGCGGGACTCCGAACCGGGGAGCTGTTTTTT. This translates into CASSRAGLRTGELFF.

This clone was observed a handful of times. The rearrangement links TRBV7-8 to TRBJ2-1; TRBD1 might be the D (6 bases). This CDR3 is built from 16 residues. With 2 bases removed from V and 2 bases from J, the gap between germline ends came to 13 bases. Germline CDR1 and CDR2: SGHVS and FQNEAQ. Here the CDR3 reads CASSLKGHLPYNEQFF. In nucleotides, the CDR3 is TGTGCCAGCAGCTTAAAGGGACACCTCCCCTACAATGAGCAGTTCTTC.

Worth noting for this clone: The sample holds other DNA sequences that translate to the same CDR3. The chain recombines TRBV28 with TRBJ2-1; D is undetermined. Germline CDR1 is MDHEN and CDR2 is SYDVKM. The germline V and J ends were trimmed by 6 bases and 0 bases, with 3 bases remaining between them. The CDR3 runs to 12 residues. In DNA form, the CDR3 reads TGTGCCAGCAGCCTCTCCTACAATGAGCAGTTCTTC. It is translated as CASSLSYNEQFF.